This TCR beta chain was identified during a study of T cells in localized non-small cell lung cancer (TCRdb year 2020). For the wider study: The study analyzed T cell repertoires of around 250 early-stage NSCLC patients, comparing tumors and uninvolved tumor-adjacent lungs. The cohort consisted of 200 to 300 treatment-naive NSCLC patients whose localized lung tumors had been resected. NSCLC patients had a mean age of approximately 66 years, and 129 were male and 107 female. Points the paper makes about the study in general: Because the study design was exploratory, TCR variables were selected using unadjusted p-values without false-discovery rate correction. Because multi-region sequencing of the tumors was not done, intratumor heterogeneity could not be ruled out. The highest T cell clonality was observed in uninvolved tumor-adjacent lung, where clonality exceeded that of tumor, suggesting that antigenic responses were more focused in uninvolved tumor-adjacent lung. Higher T cell density in blood was associated with longer overall survival, whereas higher clonality in adjacent lung was associated with shorter survival. A median of 57 of the top 100 tumor clones turned up in the paired uninvolved adjacent lung, and around 27 of those clones also ranked among the top 100 of that same adjacent lung.

TCR beta CDR3 regions were sequenced from DNA using the immunoSEQ Assay. The study's own analysis went as follows. To compute T cell density, TCR beta template counts were normalized to usable DNA, which was estimated by amplifying housekeeping genes. Richness was estimated with the preseqR package, extrapolating to 400,000 templates for PBMC samples and 120,000 templates for tissue samples. Clonality was defined as one minus Pielou's evenness. Tissue-enriched TCRs were identified by differential abundance testing using productive amino-acid clonotypes, minimum total count 5 and alpha 0.1. The Jaccard Index and the Morisita Overlap Index were used to quantify repertoire overlap between compartments. GLIPH grouped TCR beta CDR3s together with public tetramer-defined viral CDR3s, and a viral motif had to include at least three viral sequences and show V-gene enrichment. The immuneACCESS repertoire file appears here via TCRdb, limited to in-frame rearrangements. These files lack a portion of the clones; in checked studies, under half of the deficit traces to unresolved V genes, and the cause of the others is not known. The DNA gave D and trimming, while V, J and clone size come from that table. Counted in this sample were approximately 83,000 clones; roughly 90% of them appeared once. Approximately 4% of the sample is taken by the ten largest.

A remark on this clone: It has no known antigen specificity. No base-level quality is on record; no much larger clone is a single base apart.

At diagnosis, tumor, uninvolved tumor-adjacent lung and peripheral blood were collected and then preserved as a mix of FFPE and fresh-frozen material. For TCR repertoire profiling, blood samples were analyzed in the form of peripheral blood mononuclear cells. CDR3 length: 16 amino acids, cysteine to phenylalanine. Only the CDR3 DNA stays, 48 bases, in frame from base 1. The germline V gene encodes CDR1 MGHRA and CDR2 YSYEKL. The V end loses 0 bases and the J end loses 0 bases, and a stretch of 9 bases separates them. The sequences come from PBMCs, collected before any cancer treatment. The chain is made from TRBV4-1 and TRBJ2-1, and the D gene may be TRBD2, 5 bases matching. This TCR derives from a woman aged 35 to 70 with stage II squamous cell lung carcinoma. The CDR3 has the sequence CASSQDGRSSYNEQFF. In nucleotide form, the sequence is TGCGCCAGCAGCCAAGATGGGAGAAGCTCCTACAATGAGCAGTTCTTC.